This T cell receptor (beta chain) derives from a study of CD8 T cells in ankylosing spondylitis. Study-wide results and caveats: Disease-linked clones reportedly concentrated significantly in matched ankylosing spondylitis synovial fluid. Among TCR beta sequences, a motif of under ten highly homologous variants appeared characteristic of ankylosing spondylitis blood. Disease-linked clones bore a CD8+ phenotype and were relatively rare in peripheral blood.

The CDR3 runs 14 residues. Germline assignment: CDR1 SSHAT and CDR2 FNYEAQ (reference sequence). This clonotype was recorded at least ten times. Its antigen remains unknown. Sequence at one end of the junction differs from germline and may be a read error. MiXCR, run by TCRdb on the 5' RACE reads, gives a single entry per CDR3 protein. This sample yields 450,000 to 550,000 distinct CDR3 sequences, of which less than 6% are seen a single time; 3% to 4% belongs to the top ten. The chain employs TRBV7-7 and TRBJ2-5, with TRBD2 as a possible D gene (5 bases). The sequencing input was blood, either unsorted or a sorted T cell fraction (not recorded which). The clonotype was recovered from a male donor with ankylosing spondylitis. The CDR3 sequence is CASSSYEGWETQYF. CDR3 nucleotides: TGTGCTAGCAGCTCATACGAGGGATGGGAGACCCAGTACTTC.